These 22 T cell receptor beta chains were all obtained from the same sample, sequenced in a study of cytomegalovirus exposure and HLA in healthy donors. Primers included in the PCR were 60 Vbeta and 13 Jbeta primers. Clones were read by immunoSEQ multiplex PCR, and TCRdb kept only the in-frame ones, dropping some. The sample lists 150,000 to 200,000 clones, 70% to 85% occurring once. Sequencing was carried out using PBMCs. All receptors come from a woman aged 25-40 years in good health and CMV-seropositive.

The V and J genes are TRBV27 and TRBJ1-6; D is uncertain. Germline values: CDR1 MNHEY, CDR2 SMNVEV (reference sequence). The CDR3 totals 12 residues. V was shortened by 6 bases and J by 15 bases, with 15 bases between the two germline ends. The CDR3 loop is CASSPRDFVLHF. The CDR3 DNA is TGTGCCAGCAGCCCCCGAGACTTTGTCCTCCACTTT.

The V call is TRBV4-1, the J call TRBJ2-7, with D possibly matching TRBD2 (6 bases). This CDR3 is built from 14 residues. Looked up from germline, CDR1 is MGHRA and CDR2 is YSYEKL. V shed 0 bases and J shed 4 bases, with 10 bases lying between them. CDR3 protein: CASSQDGGTYEQYF. The CDR3 bases are TGCGCCAGCAGCCAAGACGGAGGGACGTACGAGCAGTACTTC.

The V call is TRBV28, the J call TRBJ1-2; 8 nucleotides line up with TRBD1. The germline V gene has CDR1 MDHEN and CDR2 SYDVKM. The CDR3 is 14 residues long. V lost 5 bases, J lost 6 bases, and 8 bases stayed unmatched. CDR3 sequence (DNA): TGTGCCAGCAGTGTCTCACCGACAGGGGATGGCTACACCTTC. Its protein is CASSVSPTGDGYTF.

The CDR3 bases are TGTGCCAGCAGTGGGACTAGCGGGAGGAGGGCTGAGCAGTTCTTC. Its protein product is CASSGTSGRRAEQFF. V gene TRBV6-4 combines with J gene TRBJ2-1, with TRBD2 matching over 14 bases. The CDR3 consists of 15 residues. Looked up from germline, CDR1 is MRHNA and CDR2 is SNTAGT. V shed 4 bases and J 9 bases; nucleotides not matched to a gene: 5.

A single count supports this clone. The genes are TRBV10-3 and TRBJ1-5, with 9 bases fitting TRBD1. The length of the CDR3 is 14 residues. Germline V gene lookup returns CDR1 ENHRY and CDR2 SYGVKD. V shed 8 bases, J shed 3 bases, and the junction held 5 bases outside the gene matches. The CDR3 DNA follows: TGTGCCATCGGCAGGGACAGGGCCAATCAGCCCCAGCATTTT. It yields the protein CAIGRDRANQPQHF.

V gene TRBV7-7 combines with J gene TRBJ2-1, with TRBD2 matching 7 bases. Germline V CDR1 and CDR2: SSHAT, FNYEAQ (reference sequence). The length of the CDR3 is 13 residues. Germline trimming cut 5 bases from V and 10 bases from J; bases unmatched to any gene: 8. The CDR3 nucleotides read TGTGCCAGCAGCACCGGGGGAGGGTACGAGCAGTTCTTC. It is translated as CASSTGGGYEQFF.

The chain is built from TRBV19 and TRBJ1-1; 8 nucleotides agree with TRBD1. Germline values: CDR1 LNHDA, CDR2 SQIVND (reference sequence). V shed 4 bases and J 4 bases; nucleotides not matched to a gene: 8. There are 15 residues in the CDR3. The CDR3 spells CASSKGQGWGTEAFF. The CDR3 DNA follows: TGTGCCAGTAGTAAAGGACAGGGCTGGGGCACTGAAGCTTTCTTT.

The chain uses TRBV2 and TRBJ1-2, with TRBD1 matching 10 bases. CDR3 length: 12 residues. V dropped 10 bases and J dropped 5; count of bases not matched to a gene: 4. Germline CDR1 is SNHLY and CDR2 is FYNNEI. The CDR3 here is CATGGQGYGYTF. In nucleotides, the CDR3 is TGTGCCACCGGGGGACAGGGGTATGGCTACACCTTC.

The chain carries TRBV2 and TRBJ1-2; D is unclear. Trimming took off 1 base at V and 2 bases at J, with 8 bases between the two ends. The germline V gene has CDR1 SNHLY and CDR2 FYNNEI. This CDR3 is built from 14 residues. CDR3 protein: CASSEVTGNYGYTF. In nucleotides, the CDR3 is TGTGCCAGCAGTGAAGTGACTGGCAACTATGGCTACACCTTC.

This clone was observed once. This rearrangement joins TRBV29-1 to TRBJ2-3; D is undetermined. Trimming took 7 bases from V and 5 from J, leaving 16 bases between them. This CDR3 has 13 residues. CDR1 is SQVTM, CDR2 ANQGSEA, per germline. In nucleotides, the CDR3 is TGCAGCGCCATTGGCGCTAGTCAAGATACGCAGTATTTT. Its translation: CSAIGASQDTQYF.

This chain links TRBV10-3 with TRBJ2-1, with 8 nucleotides matching TRBD2. There are 18 residues in the CDR3. V lost 0 bases to trimming and J lost 0 bases; unmatched junction nucleotides: 7. Germline V gene data show CDR1 as ENHRY and CDR2 as SYGVKD. CDR3 bases: TGTGCCATCAGTGAGTCCGAACTAGCGGATAGCTCCTACAATGAGCAGTTCTTC. Translating gives CAISESELADSSYNEQFF.

This clone was observed once. The sample contains more than one DNA sequence encoding this CDR3. The chain combines TRBV27 with TRBJ2-3; 8 bases map to TRBD1. Per the germline V gene, CDR1 is MNHEY and CDR2 is SMNVEV (reference sequence). The CDR3 is 13 residues long. The ends lost 9 bases at V and 0 bases at J; junction bases unmatched: 2. The CDR3 sequence: CASRTGSTDTQYF. CDR3 bases: TGTGCCAGTCGGACAGGGAGCACAGATACGCAGTATTTT.

This clone has a handful of counts. This sequence joins TRBV30 and TRBJ1-6; 7 bases match TRBD1. V shed 8 bases, J shed 0 bases, and the junction held 7 bases outside the gene matches. The CDR3 spans 15 residues. Germline lookup yields CDR1 GTSNPN and CDR2 SVGIG (reference sequence). The DNA for the CDR3 is TGTGCCGGTACAGGGGCAAGCTCCTATAATTCACCCCTCCACTTT. It specifies CAGTGASSYNSPLHF.

The chain links TRBV6-1 to TRBJ2-5; 12 bases fit TRBD2. The V segment lost 6 bases and the J segment 5 bases; nucleotides outside the gene matches: 16. CDR1 MNHNS and CDR2 SASEGT come from the germline V gene. This CDR3 has 18 residues. The DNA for the CDR3 is TGTGCCAGCAGCGAAAATCGACTAGCGGGAGTAGATAGGGAGACCCAGTACTTC. It is translated as CASSENRLAGVDRETQYF.

The rearrangement joins TRBV5-4 to TRBJ2-1; 9 nucleotides line up with TRBD2. The CDR3 length is 15 residues. Germline CDR1 reads SGHNT; CDR2 reads YYREEE (reference sequence). V lost 4 bases and J lost 7; bases outside the gene matches: 9. The CDR3 region is CASSLEAGGYNEQFF. The CDR3 coding sequence is TGTGCCAGCAGCCTCGAGGCGGGAGGGTATAATGAGCAGTTCTTC.

The chain has TRBV4-1 and TRBJ1-3; tentatively, D is TRBD1 (6 bases). Trimming pared 0 bases from V and 0 bases from J, leaving 9 bases between. This CDR3 contains 16 residues. Germline V gene sequence: CDR1 MGHRA, CDR2 YSYEKL. Written as DNA, the CDR3 is TGCGCCAGCAGCCAAGATAGGACAGCCTCTGGAAACACCATATATTTT. Amino acids: CASSQDRTASGNTIYF.

V and J are TRBV27 and TRBJ2-7, with 11 nucleotides matching TRBD1. The CDR3 spans 14 residues. Looked up from germline, CDR1 is MNHEY and CDR2 is SMNVEV (reference sequence). With V trimmed by 1 base and J by 11 bases, 7 bases remained unmatched. CDR3 DNA: TGTGCCAGCAGTTTATTGCCACCGGGACAGGGGGAGTACTTC. This translates into CASSLLPPGQGEYF.

The chain recombines TRBV28 with TRBJ2-1; 8 nucleotides agree with TRBD1. Trimming at V came to 5 bases and at J to 8 bases, leaving 8 bases not matched to a gene. Germline V gene data show CDR1 as MDHEN and CDR2 as SYDVKM. CDR3 length: 14 residues. CDR3 protein: CASSPRQGPHEQFF. Here the CDR3 DNA reads TGTGCCAGCAGTCCCAGACAGGGGCCCCATGAGCAGTTCTTC.

The chain joins TRBV14 to TRBJ2-7; no reliable D call. Trimming cost V 4 bases and J 6 bases, with 22 bases left between them. This CDR3 is 16 amino acids long. From germline, CDR1 is SGHDN and CDR2 FVKESK. The CDR3 loop is CASSLSYAARLVEQYF. DNA for the CDR3: TGTGCCAGCAGCCTTTCATATGCGGCAAGGTTGGTCGAGCAGTACTTC.

This clone has just a few counts. This chain joins TRBV28 and TRBJ1-2; D perhaps matches TRBD1 (5 bases). The CDR3 contains 16 residues. The V end lost 6 bases, the J end lost 4 bases, and 21 bases lay between the germline ends. The germline CDR1 and CDR2 sequences are MDHEN and SYDVKM. The CDR3, as DNA: TGTGCCAGCAGCCCGGGGAGGGGAATCAAAGGCTATGGCTACACCTTC. Amino acid sequence: CASSPGRGIKGYGYTF.

This clone was seen a handful of times. The chain links TRBV7-9 to TRBJ2-2, with 9 bases matching TRBD2. J lost 6 bases, V lost 7 bases, and 6 bases had no gene match. Germline V gene data show CDR1 as SEHNR and CDR2 as FQNEAQ (reference sequence). This CDR3 has 14 amino acids. The CDR3 nucleotides read TGTGCCAGCATGGAGCGGGAGGTATCCGGGGAGCTGTTTTTT. Its protein product is CASMEREVSGELFF.

CDR3 bases: TGTGCCAGCAGCTTTTACTGGACAGGGGACACCGGGGAGCTGTTTTTT. As protein: CASSFYWTGDTGELFF. The J gene is TRBJ2-2, the V gene TRBV7-2, with 9 bases aligning to TRBD1. The ends lost 3 bases at V and 3 bases at J; junction bases unmatched: 5. The CDR3 covers 16 residues. Germline CDR1 SGHTA, CDR2 FQGNSA. Complete variable domain (other parts from reference TRBV7-2 and TRBJ2-2): GAGVSQSPSNKVTEKGKDVELRCDPISGHTALYWYRQSLGQGLEFLIYFQGNSAPDKSGLPSDRFSAERTGGSVSTLTIQRTQQEDSAVYLCASSFYWTGDTGELFFGEGSRLTVL.